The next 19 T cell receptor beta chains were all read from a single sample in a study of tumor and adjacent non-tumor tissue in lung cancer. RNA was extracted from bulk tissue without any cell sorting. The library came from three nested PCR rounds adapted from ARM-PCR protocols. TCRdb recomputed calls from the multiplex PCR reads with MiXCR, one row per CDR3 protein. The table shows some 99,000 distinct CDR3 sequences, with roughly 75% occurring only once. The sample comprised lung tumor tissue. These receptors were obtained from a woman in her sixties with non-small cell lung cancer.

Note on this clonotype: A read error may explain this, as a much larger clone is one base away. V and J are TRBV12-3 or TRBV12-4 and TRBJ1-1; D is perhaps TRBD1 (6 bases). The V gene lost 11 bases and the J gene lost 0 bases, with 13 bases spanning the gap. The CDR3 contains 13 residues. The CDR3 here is CAGPDSVNTEAFF. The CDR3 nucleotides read TGTGCCGGGCCGGACAGCGTGAACACTGAAGCTTTCTTT.

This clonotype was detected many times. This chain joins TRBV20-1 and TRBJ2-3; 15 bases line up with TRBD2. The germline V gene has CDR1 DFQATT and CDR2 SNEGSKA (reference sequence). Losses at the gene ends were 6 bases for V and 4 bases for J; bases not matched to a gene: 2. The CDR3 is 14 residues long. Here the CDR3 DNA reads TGCAGTGCCGGACTAGCGGGAGGGGCAGATACGCAGTATTTT. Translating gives CSAGLAGGADTQYF.

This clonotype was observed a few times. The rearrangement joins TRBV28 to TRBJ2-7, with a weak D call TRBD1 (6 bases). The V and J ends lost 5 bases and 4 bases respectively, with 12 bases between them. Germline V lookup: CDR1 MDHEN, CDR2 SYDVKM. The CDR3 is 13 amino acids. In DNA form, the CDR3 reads TGTGCCAGCAGTCCCTCAGGGGTTTACGAGCAGTACTTC. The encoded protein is CASSPSGVYEQYF.

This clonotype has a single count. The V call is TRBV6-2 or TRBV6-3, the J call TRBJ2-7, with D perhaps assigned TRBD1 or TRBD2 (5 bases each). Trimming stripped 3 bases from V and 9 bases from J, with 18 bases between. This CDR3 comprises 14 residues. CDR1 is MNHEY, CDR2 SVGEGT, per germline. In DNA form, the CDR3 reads TGTGCCAGCAGTTATATGGGTAATGGGGACGTGCAGTACTTC. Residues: CASSYMGNGDVQYF.

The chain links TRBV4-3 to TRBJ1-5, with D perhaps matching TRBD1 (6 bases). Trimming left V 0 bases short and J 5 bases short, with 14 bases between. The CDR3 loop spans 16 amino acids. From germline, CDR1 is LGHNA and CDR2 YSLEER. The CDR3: CASSQEAGQVYQPQHF. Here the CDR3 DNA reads TGCGCCAGCAGCCAAGAAGCGGGACAAGTATATCAGCCCCAGCATTTT.

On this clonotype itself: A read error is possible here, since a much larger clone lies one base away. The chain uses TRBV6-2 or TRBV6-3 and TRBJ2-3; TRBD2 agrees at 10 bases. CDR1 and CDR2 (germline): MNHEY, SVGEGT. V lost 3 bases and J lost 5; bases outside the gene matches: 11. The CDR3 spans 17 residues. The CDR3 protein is CASSYLIRGTSVDTQYF. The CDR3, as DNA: TGTGCCAGCAGTTATCTGATTCGCGGGACTAGCGTAGATACGCAGTATTTT.

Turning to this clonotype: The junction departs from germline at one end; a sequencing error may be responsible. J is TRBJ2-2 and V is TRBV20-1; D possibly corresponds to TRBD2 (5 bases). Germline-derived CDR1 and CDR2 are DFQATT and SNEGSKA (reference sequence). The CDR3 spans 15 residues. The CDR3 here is CSTRATVRDTGELFF. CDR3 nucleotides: TGCAGTACTAGGGCCACAGTGCGGGACACCGGGGAGCTGTTTTTT.

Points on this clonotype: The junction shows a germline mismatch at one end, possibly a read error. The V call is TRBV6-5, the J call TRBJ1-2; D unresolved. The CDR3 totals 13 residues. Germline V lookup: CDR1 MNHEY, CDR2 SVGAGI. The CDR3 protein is CDSSYGTGYGYTF. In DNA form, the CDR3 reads TGTGACAGCAGTTACGGCACTGGGTATGGCTACACCTTC.

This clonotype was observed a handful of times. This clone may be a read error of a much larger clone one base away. The CDR3 protein is CSVDYRGQGHETQYF. The CDR3 nucleotides are TGCAGCGTTGATTATCGCGGACAGGGACACGAGACCCAGTACTTC. The chain joins TRBV29-1 to TRBJ2-5; 8 positions match TRBD1. Germline assignment: CDR1 SQVTM and CDR2 ANQGSEA. CDR3 size: 15 residues. J gave up 5 bases and V 3 bases, and 11 bases lay outside the gene matches.

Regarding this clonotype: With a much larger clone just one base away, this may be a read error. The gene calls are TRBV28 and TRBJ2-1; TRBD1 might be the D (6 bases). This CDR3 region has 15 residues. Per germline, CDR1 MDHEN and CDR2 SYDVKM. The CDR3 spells CVSSQRQEAYNEQFF. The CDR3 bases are TGTGTCAGCAGTCAAAGACAGGAGGCCTACAATGAGCAGTTCTTC.

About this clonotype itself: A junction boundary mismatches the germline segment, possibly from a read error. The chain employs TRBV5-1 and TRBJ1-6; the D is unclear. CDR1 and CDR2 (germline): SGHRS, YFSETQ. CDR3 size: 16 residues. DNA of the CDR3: TGCGCCAGCAGCTTCTTTGGGGTGGACTATAATTCAGCCCTCCACTTT. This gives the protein CASSFFGVDYNSALHF.

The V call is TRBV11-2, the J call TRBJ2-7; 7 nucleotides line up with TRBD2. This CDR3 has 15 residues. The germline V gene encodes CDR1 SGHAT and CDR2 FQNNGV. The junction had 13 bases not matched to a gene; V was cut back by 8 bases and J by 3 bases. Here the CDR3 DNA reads TGTGCCAGCGGCTGCGGGACTAACGGGAGCTACGAGCAGTACTTC. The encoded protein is CASGCGTNGSYEQYF.

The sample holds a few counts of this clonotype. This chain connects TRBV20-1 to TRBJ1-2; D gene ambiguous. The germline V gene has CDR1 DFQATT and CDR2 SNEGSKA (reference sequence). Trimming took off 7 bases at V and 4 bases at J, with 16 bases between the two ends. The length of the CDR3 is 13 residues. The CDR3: CSVSEENGYGYTF. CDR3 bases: TGCAGTGTTAGTGAGGAGAACGGCTATGGCTACACCTTC.

CDR3 residues: CSVVKDGAMVQYF. CDR3 in DNA: TGCAGCGTTGTTAAGGACGGGGCGATGGTCCAGTACTTC. The rearrangement joins TRBV29-1 to TRBJ2-5; D possibly matches TRBD1 or TRBD2 (5 bases each). The CDR3 has 13 amino acids. CDR1 is SQVTM and CDR2 is ANQGSEA in the germline V gene. V lost 4 bases, J lost 10 bases, and 19 bases lay in between.

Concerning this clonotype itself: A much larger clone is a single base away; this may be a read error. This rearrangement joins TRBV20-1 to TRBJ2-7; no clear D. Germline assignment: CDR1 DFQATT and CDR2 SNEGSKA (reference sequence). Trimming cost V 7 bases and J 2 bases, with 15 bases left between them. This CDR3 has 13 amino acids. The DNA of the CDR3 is TGCAGTGTTGACGTAGAATTAGCCTACGAGCAGTACTTC. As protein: CSVDVELAYEQYF.

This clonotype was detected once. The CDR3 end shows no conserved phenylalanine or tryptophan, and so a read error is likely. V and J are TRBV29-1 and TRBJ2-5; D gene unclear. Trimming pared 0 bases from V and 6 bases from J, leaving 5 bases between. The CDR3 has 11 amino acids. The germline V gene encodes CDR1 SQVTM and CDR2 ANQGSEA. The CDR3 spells CSVEDWKTQYL. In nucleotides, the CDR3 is TGCAGCGTTGAAGATTGGAAGACCCAGTACTTA.

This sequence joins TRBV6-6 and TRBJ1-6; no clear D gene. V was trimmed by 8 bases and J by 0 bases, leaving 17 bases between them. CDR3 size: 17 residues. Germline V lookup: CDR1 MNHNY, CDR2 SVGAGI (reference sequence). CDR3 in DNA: TGTGCCAGCGGTTTTTACGAAGAGAGCTCCTATAATTCACCCCTCCACTTT. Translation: CASGFYEESSYNSPLHF.

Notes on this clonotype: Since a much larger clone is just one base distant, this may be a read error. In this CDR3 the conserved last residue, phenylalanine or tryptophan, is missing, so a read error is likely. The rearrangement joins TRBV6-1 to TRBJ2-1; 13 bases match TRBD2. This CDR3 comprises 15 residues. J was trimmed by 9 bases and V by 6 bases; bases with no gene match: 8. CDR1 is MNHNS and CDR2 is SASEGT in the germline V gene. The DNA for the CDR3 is TGTGCCAGCAGCTCGGGACTAGCGGGGAAAAGTGAGCAGTTCTTA. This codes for CASSSGLAGKSEQFL.

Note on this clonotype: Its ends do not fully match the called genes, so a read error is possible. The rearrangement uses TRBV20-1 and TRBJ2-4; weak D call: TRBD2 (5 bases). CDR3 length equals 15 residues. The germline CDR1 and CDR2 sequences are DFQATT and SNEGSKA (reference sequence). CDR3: CSISSIGLAKYIQYF. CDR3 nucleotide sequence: TGCAGTATCTCGTCAATAGGGCTAGCCAAATACATTCAGTACTTC.